One T cell receptor (beta chain) is described in this entry. After isolation, RNA underwent reverse transcription to generate cDNA as the sequencing template. Repertoires were generated with immunoSEQ multiplex PCR, while TCRdb's copy carries only in-frame clones and drops some. The sample lists around 100,000 clones, around 40% occurring once. Treatment defined: oral pan-JAK inhibitor, 5-10 mg twice daily. These data belong to a study of CD8+ T cells in alopecia areata. The clonotype comes from a human donor with alopecia areata. This specimen consisted of CD8+ T cells sorted from blood, obtained at week 24, from a patient treated with tofacitinib.

In DNA form, the CDR3 reads TGTGCCAGCAGCACCGGGACTACCCGAAATGAGCAGTTCTTC. Translated, it gives CASSTGTTRNEQFF. The chain recombines TRBV5-6 with TRBJ2-1; 7 nucleotides line up with TRBD2. Trimming took 4 bases from V and 7 from J; bases not matched to a gene: 8. Germline V gives CDR1 SGHDT, CDR2 YYEEEE. CDR3 length equals 14 residues.